The present T cell receptor beta chain was sequenced within a study of cytomegalovirus exposure and HLA in healthy donors (dated by TCRdb to 2016 to 2017). Looking at the study overall: An earlier analysis of roughly 570 of the donors reported under 300 Gb of sequence data and 95 million to 130 million unique TCR beta sequences obtained from approximately 180 million T cells. The study aimed to test whether signatures of past pathogen exposure could be identified by cataloging public T cell receptors. Among about 360 genotyped donors of the cohort, an average of 235,054 unique TCR beta nucleotide sequences were sequenced per donor, about a sixth of them non-productive. The study profiled the T cell repertoires of about 640 subjects by immunosequencing and related them to cytomegalovirus serostatus. Donor age, sex, ethnicity and CMV serostatus were compiled together with the repertoire data. Four or five DR-DQ haplotypes were handled as single units for association and clustering because linkage in the cohort was strong. A later analysis re-examined previously published TCR beta repertoires from several hundred donors and added high-resolution HLA genotyping to investigate patterns of TCR occurrence. Rather than drawing on any new phenotypic data, the later analysis identified candidate immune exposures from TCR beta sequences and the way those sequences occurred across donors. To decide whether each TCR beta V gene segment behaved as functional or pseudogenic, an earlier analysis of some 570 of the donors relied on high-throughput TCR beta sequencing. To predict cytomegalovirus infection status, the study brought together high-throughput TCR immunosequencing, statistical association of individual TCRs with disease status, and machine learning. Of the 300 to 450 genotyped donors, about 80% fell in the genetic ancestry cluster associated with self-reported Caucasian donors. Class I and class II HLA loci were covered by the typing at four-digit resolution. In a later genetic analysis, genome-wide SNP genotypes for 398 of the 666 donors were used, and that subset was treated as a discovery cohort. Every discovery cohort repertoire had been produced on one sequencing platform. In addition to the first cohort of roughly 670 subjects, a separate validation cohort of approximately 120 different subjects was used. An early release covering about 600 HLA-typed donors comprised around 300 gigabases of sequencing data and around 86 million unique TCR sequences. Typing coverage differed by locus: A, B, C, DRB1 and DQB1 were typed in roughly 620-640 donors, DQA1 in approximately 520, DPA1 in 600 to 610, and DPB1 in 400 to 480.

Of note for this clone: Its recognized antigen is unknown. There are no base qualities to consult, and no much larger clone falls within one base.

On the study overall, not on this receptor specifically: The earlier analysis of 587 of the donors excluded roughly 17 rarely observed V segments, including chromosome 9 orphons, because counts were too low. According to a later analysis, TCR association rates differed among HLA loci, with DRB1 alleles showing the most associated TCRs and HLA-C alleles showing the fewest. Because the 87-base-pair reads could not distinguish some IMGT-functional V segments, including TRBV6-2 and TRBV6-3, those segments were excluded. At a false discovery rate of 0.05, a later analysis linked some 18,000 TCR beta sequences to specific HLA alleles. Roughly uniform sequencing depth across donors was assumed in presence/absence analyses, although this assumption may not hold. Three of the identified cytomegalovirus-associated TCR beta chains were confirmed in vitro to be specific for cytomegalovirus antigens. CMV serostatus was the only immune exposure information available for the cohort. According to a later analysis, parvovirus B19, influenza, CMV and Epstein-Barr virus appeared linked to several top co-occurrence clusters. The study gave a list of 150 to 200 TCR beta chains associated with cytomegalovirus. The classifier was reported to diagnose cytomegalovirus status with high specificity and sensitivity in both the original and validation cohorts. Assigning TCR associations to individual alleles was difficult when HLA alleles, especially DR and DQ, strongly co-occurred. A further reported finding was that TCR beta sequences accurately predicted the HLA-A and HLA-B alleles for most subjects in the first cohort. In a later analysis, most CMV-associated TCR beta chains were found to appear HLA-restricted, with HLA associations seemingly driven largely by CMV exposure. Broadly in line with IMGT annotations, most TCR beta V segments showed up in productive rearrangements about 87% or about 30% of the time in an earlier analysis of 587 of the donors. Compared with equally common non-associated chains, HLA-associated TCR beta chains in a later analysis were more clonally expanded and had lower generation probabilities. According to the authors, the approach could potentially be generalized to other disease states and immunological phenotypes. Linkage disequilibrium might explain the correlated functional status among segregating V segments, but an unknown experimental factor could not be excluded. The sequencing pipeline was judged likely to have produced a cluster of highly shared sequence variants as a technical artifact. The cohort was sequenced for TCR beta chains only, and without alpha or paired-chain data the features that could be detected were limited. Because some donors lacked HLA typing at each locus, the association tests relied only on the typed subset. A later genetic analysis reported fewer N-insertions in productive TCRs among donors in an Asian-associated ancestry cluster than the roughly 700-donor mean. Most TCR sequences were observed very rarely across donors, whereas some public TCRs were present in many individuals. A later genetic analysis associated a missense DCLRE1C variant with V-gene and J-gene trimming of TCR beta chains, and an independent cohort replicated the association.

The cohort comprised fewer than 700 healthy bone marrow donors. Cohort members were all nominally healthy when sampled, although unrecorded immune exposures were likely present. The donor was CMV seronegative and belonged to the group of 352 seronegative cohort members. A peripheral blood sample was provided by each donor, and peripheral blood mononuclear cells were used for TCR beta sequencing. Genomic DNA extraction from the blood cell samples was performed with the Qiagen DNeasy Blood Extraction Kit. Deletion took 1 base off V and 0 bases off J, with a span of 13 bases between the germline ends. The CDR3, from cysteine to phenylalanine, totals 16 residues. Kept here is only the CDR3 DNA, which spans 48 bases and is read in frame from base 1. The germline V gene sets CDR1 to MGHRA and CDR2 to YSYEKL. The method was the immunoSEQ multiplex PCR assay. For the multiplex PCR, a mixture combining 60 forward primers for TCR Vbeta segments and 13 reverse primers for TCR Jbeta segments was used. A multiplex PCR assay on genomic DNA amplified the CDR3 region of rearranged TCR beta genes. On the Illumina HiSeq System, the amplified TCR beta libraries were sequenced as 87-base-pair reads. On the authors' methods: Across the 500 to 750 repertoires, a later analysis counted around 80 million unique TCR beta chains, roughly 11 million of which were shared by at least two donors. Raw reads were error-corrected and collapsed into unique sequences with a nearest-neighbor algorithm that merged closely related sequences to remove PCR and sequencing errors. V, D and J gene segments were assigned by aligning CDR3 sequences to IMGT reference sequences. For a sequence to be retained, at least a six-nucleotide match to both a V gene segment and a J gene segment was required. Rearrangements were called productive when the CDR3 lacked stop codons and stayed in frame with V and J; all others were non-productive. CDR3 was defined according to IMGT convention as the region running from the second conserved V-encoded cysteine to the conserved J-encoded phenylalanine. In an earlier analysis of more than 550 of the donors, sequences lacking an unambiguous match to a single V gene segment were excluded. In an earlier analysis of around 590 of the donors, a V segment was called functional when productive rearrangements were above 56.7%, and segregating when the standard deviation between donors exceeded 5%. A statistical classification framework was built for diagnosing cytomegalovirus status from the catalog of TCR beta chain sequences. V and J gene assignment, in a later analysis, came from comparing TCR nucleotide sequences with IMGT/GENE-DB human TR gene sequences. Using the TCRdist pipeline, a later analysis assigned CDR3 sequences along with most-parsimonious VDJ recombination scenarios. In a later analysis, each TCR beta chain was defined by its CDR3 amino acid sequence together with its V-gene family, and reads lacking a unique V-gene family were excluded. As a way to deal with suspected cross-contamination and a sequencing artifact, a later analysis dropped roughly 600 nucleotide sequences that were highly shared and had low generation probability. In a later analysis, a clonal expansion index for each public chain was calculated from normalized within-repertoire ranks of inferred template counts. Generation probabilities in a later analysis came from a VDJ recombination model fitted to out-of-frame rearrangements, and those results were checked against IGoR. In a later analysis, TCR-TCR, TCR-HLA and TCR-CMV co-occurrence was scored with hypergeometric tests, and a repertoire-size bias correction was applied to TCR pairs. A later analysis estimated false discovery rates by permuting HLA or CMV assignments 20 times. In a later analysis, co-occurring TCRs were grouped using DBSCAN, and TCRdist sequence similarity was added for clustering within HLA-allele-positive subsets. Repertoires with fewer than 30,000 or more than 120,000 public chains were left out of co-occurrence clustering, as were a handful of repertoires with anomalous nucleotide sharing. TCRdb took over this immuneACCESS table, retaining in-frame rearrangements with V and J assigned. Such tables are incomplete; in checked studies, under half of the missing clones stem from an unresolved V gene, and the remainder is unexplained. D and trimming were read from the DNA, whereas the V and J calls and clone size are those reported in that table. Present in this sample are about 150,000 clones, around three quarters of which were seen just once. Clones ranked in the top ten supply around 1.5% of the sample.

The V and J segments used are TRBV4-1 and TRBJ2-7, with TRBD2 perhaps the D gene, on 6 matching bases. The TCR originated in a man in his forties or fifties in good health and CMV-seronegative. Sequenced sample: PBMCs. DNA sequence: TGCGCCAGCAGCCAAGTTCCTAGCGCCAGCTCCTACGAGCAGTACTTC. This encodes CASSQVPSASSYEQYF.